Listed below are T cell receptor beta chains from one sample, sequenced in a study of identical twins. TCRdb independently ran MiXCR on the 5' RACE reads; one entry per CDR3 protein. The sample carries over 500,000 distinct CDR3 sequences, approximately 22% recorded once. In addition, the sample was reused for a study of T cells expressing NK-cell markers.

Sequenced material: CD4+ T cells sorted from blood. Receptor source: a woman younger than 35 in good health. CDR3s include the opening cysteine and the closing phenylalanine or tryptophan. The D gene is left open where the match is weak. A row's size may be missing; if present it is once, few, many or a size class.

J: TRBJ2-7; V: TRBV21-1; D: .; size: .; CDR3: CASSALQTEARGGSSYEQYF; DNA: TGTGCCAGCAGCGCCCTACAAACGGAAGCAAGGGGGGGCAGCTCCTACGAGCAGTACTTC
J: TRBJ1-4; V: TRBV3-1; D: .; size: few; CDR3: CASSQEGAGALRGLFF; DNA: TGTGCCAGCAGCCAAGAAGGGGCAGGGGCGCTCCGGGGACTGTTTTTT
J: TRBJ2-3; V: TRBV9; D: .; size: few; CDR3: CASSSTAGLTDTLYF; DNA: TGTGCCAGCAGCTCAACTGCGGGGCTCACAGATACGCTGTATTTT
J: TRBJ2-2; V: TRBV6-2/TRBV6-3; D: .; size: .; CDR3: CASSYSGGPRELFF; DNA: TGTGCCAGCAGTTACTCGGGGGGGCCCAGGGAGCTGTTTTTT
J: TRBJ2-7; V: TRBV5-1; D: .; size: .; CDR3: CASSLEGRRGQYF; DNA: TGCGCCAGCAGCTTGGAGGGGCGGAGGGGCCAGTACTTC
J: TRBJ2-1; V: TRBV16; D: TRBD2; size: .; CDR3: CASSQRGLAGVEQFF; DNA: TGTGCCAGCAGCCAGAGGGGACTAGCGGGAGTCGAGCAGTTCTTC
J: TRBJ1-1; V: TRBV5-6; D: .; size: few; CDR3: CASSFTEYTEAFF; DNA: TGTGCCAGCAGCTTCACGGAATACACTGAAGCTTTCTTT
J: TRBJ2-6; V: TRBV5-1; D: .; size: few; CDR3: CASSLVERTSGANVLTF; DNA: TGCGCCAGCAGCTTGGTAGAGCGGACTTCGGGGGCCAACGTCCTGACTTTC
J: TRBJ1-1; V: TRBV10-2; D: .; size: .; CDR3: CASSPGFTEAFF; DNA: TGCGCCAGCAGTCCAGGGTTCACTGAAGCTTTCTTT
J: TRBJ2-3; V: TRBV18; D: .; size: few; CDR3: CASHQGDTQYF; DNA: TGTGCCAGCCACCAAGGGGATACGCAGTATTTT
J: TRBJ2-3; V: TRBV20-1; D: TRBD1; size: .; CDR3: CSAQRGTGATDTQYF; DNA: TGCAGTGCGCAAAGGGGGACAGGGGCCACAGATACGCAGTATTTT
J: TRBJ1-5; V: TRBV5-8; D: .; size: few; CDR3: CASSLKGRLHNQPQHF; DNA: TGTGCCAGCAGCTTAAAAGGCCGGCTGCACAATCAGCCCCAGCATTTT
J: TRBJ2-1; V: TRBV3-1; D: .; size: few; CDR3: CASSQDNPCCEQFF; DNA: TGTGCCAGCAGCCAAGATAACCCCTGCTGTGAGCAGTTCTTC
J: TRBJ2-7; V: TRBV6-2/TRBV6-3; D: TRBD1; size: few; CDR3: CASSYRTGRDEQYF; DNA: TGTGCCAGCAGTTATAGGACAGGGCGCGACGAGCAGTACTTC
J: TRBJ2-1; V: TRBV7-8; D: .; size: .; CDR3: CASSRLKQEGGLFF; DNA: TGTGCCAGCAGCCGCCTAAAGCAGGAGGGGGGGTTGTTCTTC
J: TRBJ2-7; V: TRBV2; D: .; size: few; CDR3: CASREGASYEQYF; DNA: TGTGCCAGCAGGGAGGGGGCATCATACGAGCAGTACTTC
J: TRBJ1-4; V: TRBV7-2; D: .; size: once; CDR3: CASSPAFHEKLFF; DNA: TGTGCCAGCAGCCCCGCATTTCATGAAAAACTGTTTTTT
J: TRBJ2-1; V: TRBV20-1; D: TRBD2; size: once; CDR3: CSAPLAGEEFF; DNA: TGCAGTGCTCCGTTAGCGGGAGAGGAGTTCTTC
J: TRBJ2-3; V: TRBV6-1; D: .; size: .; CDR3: CASSDPGTTDTQYF; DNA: TGTGCCAGCAGTGACCCGGGGACTACAGATACGCAGTATTTT
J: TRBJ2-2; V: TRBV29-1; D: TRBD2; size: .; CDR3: CSVEGTSGGTGELFF; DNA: TGCAGCGTTGAGGGGACTAGCGGGGGAACCGGGGAGCTGTTTTTT
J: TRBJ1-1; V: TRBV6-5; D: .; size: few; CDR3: CASSYGGVGGNTEAFF; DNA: TGTGCCAGCAGTTACGGGGGCGTGGGGGGGAACACTGAAGCTTTCTTT
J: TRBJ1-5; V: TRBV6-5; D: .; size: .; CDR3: CASSFLDSNQPQHF; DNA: TGTGCCAGCAGTTTTTTGGACAGCAATCAGCCCCAGCATTTT
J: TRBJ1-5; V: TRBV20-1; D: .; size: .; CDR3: CSARRGGNQPQHF; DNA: TGCAGTGCCCGCCGGGGTGGCAATCAGCCCCAGCATTTT
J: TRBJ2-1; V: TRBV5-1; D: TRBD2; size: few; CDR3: CASSIEGRRGGYNEQFF; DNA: TGCGCCAGCAGTATTGAGGGGCGGCGGGGGGGATACAATGAGCAGTTCTTC
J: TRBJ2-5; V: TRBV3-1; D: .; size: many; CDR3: CASSPSGTSGETQYF; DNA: TGTGCCAGCAGCCCTTCCGGGACTTCGGGGGAGACCCAGTACTTC
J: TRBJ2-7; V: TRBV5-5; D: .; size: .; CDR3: CASSLTWGEASYEQYF; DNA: TGTGCCAGCAGCTTGACATGGGGAGAAGCCTCCTACGAGCAGTACTTC
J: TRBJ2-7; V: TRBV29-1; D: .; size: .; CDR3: CSVGTLSEQYF; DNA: TGCAGCGTGGGGACCCTTAGCGAGCAGTACTTC
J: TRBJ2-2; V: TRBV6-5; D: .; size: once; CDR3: CASSYGQGGTGELFF; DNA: TGTGCCAGCAGTTACGGGCAGGGTGGCACCGGGGAGCTGTTTTTT
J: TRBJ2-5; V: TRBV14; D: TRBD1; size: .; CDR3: CASSQPGTGVSETQYF; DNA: TGTGCCAGCAGCCAACCAGGGACAGGGGTTTCAGAGACCCAGTACTTC
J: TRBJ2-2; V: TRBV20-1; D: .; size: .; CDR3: CSASGQNTGELFF; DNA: TGCAGTGCTAGCGGCCAGAACACCGGGGAGCTGTTTTTT
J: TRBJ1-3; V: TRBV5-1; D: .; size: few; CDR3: CASAMTPFSGNTIYF; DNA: TGCGCCAGCGCAATGACACCCTTCTCTGGAAACACCATATATTTT
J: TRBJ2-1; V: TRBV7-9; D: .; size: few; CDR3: CASDRPGVTYNEQFF; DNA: TGTGCCAGCGATAGGCCGGGGGTGACCTACAATGAGCAGTTCTTC
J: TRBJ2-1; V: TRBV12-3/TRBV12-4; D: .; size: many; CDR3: CASSLYNEQFF; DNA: TGTGCCAGCAGCCTATACAATGAGCAGTTCTTC
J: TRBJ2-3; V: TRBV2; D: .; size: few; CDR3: CASRGGHSTDTQYF; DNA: TGTGCCAGCAGGGGGGGGCACAGCACAGATACGCAGTATTTT
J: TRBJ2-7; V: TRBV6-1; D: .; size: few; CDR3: CASSPTGRSYEQYF; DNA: TGTGCCAGCAGTCCGACAGGTCGATCCTACGAGCAGTACTTC
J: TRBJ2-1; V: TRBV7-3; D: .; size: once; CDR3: CASSLTPTNYNEQFF; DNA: TGTGCCAGCAGCTTAACGCCGACTAACTACAATGAGCAGTTCTTC
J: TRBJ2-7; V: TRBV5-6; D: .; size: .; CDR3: CATGPISYEQYF; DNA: TGTGCCACGGGGCCTATCTCCTACGAGCAGTACTTC